This TCR beta chain was identified during a study of OX40 agonist ivuxolimab in advanced cancers. The overall study: Ivuxolimab is an agonistic anti-OX40 (CD134) antibody, and patients were treated with it. In this trial design, patients received ivuxolimab intravenously at 0.01 to 10 mg/kg every 2 weeks.

As regards this clone: Its specificity is not known.

Assay: immunoSEQ multiplex PCR; the TCRdb copy retains only in-frame clones and omits some. The table has roughly 120,000 clones, under 95% seen once. Blood sampling was done at baseline, cycle 4 day 1, and cycle 7 day 1. General observations from the study: Some nonresponders additionally presented with little normalized T-cell clonal expansion.

This CDR3 has 16 amino acids. The V end lost 2 bases, the J end lost 4 bases, and 15 bases lay between the germline ends. Germline CDR1 and CDR2: SGDLS and YYNGEE. The receptor was isolated from an adult with an advanced solid tumor such as melanoma, head and neck, liver or kidney cancer. The chain combines TRBV9 with TRBJ2-2; a weak D match, TRBD2 (6 bases). This sample comprised CD4+ or CD8+ T cells sorted from blood, obtained in a trial of the OX40 agonist ivuxolimab. The CDR3, as DNA: TGTGCCAGCAGCGTCTCGGCGGGGCCGACCACCGGGGAGCTGTTTTTT. Translating it yields CASSVSAGPTTGELFF. Filled out from reference TRBV9 and TRBJ2-2, the complete variable domain reads DSGVTQTPKHLITATGQRVTLRCSPRSGDLSVYWYQQSLDQGLQFLIQYYNGEERAKGNILERFSAQQFPDLHSELNLSSLELGDSALYFCASSVSAGPTTGELFFGEGSRLTVL.